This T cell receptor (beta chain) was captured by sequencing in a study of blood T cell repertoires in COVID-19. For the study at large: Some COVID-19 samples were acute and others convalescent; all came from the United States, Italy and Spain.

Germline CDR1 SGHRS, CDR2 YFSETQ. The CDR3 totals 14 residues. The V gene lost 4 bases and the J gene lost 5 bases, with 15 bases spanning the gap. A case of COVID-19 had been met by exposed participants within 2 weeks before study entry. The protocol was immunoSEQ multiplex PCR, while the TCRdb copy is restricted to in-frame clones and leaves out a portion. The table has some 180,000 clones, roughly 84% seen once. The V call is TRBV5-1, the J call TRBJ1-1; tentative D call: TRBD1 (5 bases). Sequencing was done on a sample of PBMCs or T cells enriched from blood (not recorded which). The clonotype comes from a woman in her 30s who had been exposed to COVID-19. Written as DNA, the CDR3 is TGCGCCAGCAGCCTAGGAGGGGTGGGGACTGAAGCTTTCTTT. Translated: CASSLGGVGTEAFF.